This T cell receptor beta chain emerged from a study of cytomegalovirus exposure and HLA in healthy donors. The PCR contained 60 Vbeta and 13 Jbeta primers. Profiled with immunoSEQ multiplex PCR; TCRdb holds only in-frame clones, not every one. The data hold roughly 180,000 clones, with almost 80% observed a single time. J lost 5 bases, V lost 3 bases, and 4 bases had no gene match. Germline values: CDR1 PRHDT, CDR2 FYEKMQ (reference sequence). The CDR3 consists of 15 residues. This chain uses TRBV13 with TRBJ2-3, with 11 bases that match TRBD2. Input material: PBMCs. The sequence came from a man in his fifties in good health and CMV-seropositive. The CDR3 nucleotides read TGTGCCAGCAGCTTTCCTAGCGGGGGGTTAGATACGCAGTATTTT. It yields the protein CASSFPSGGLDTQYF.